This passage covers 10 T cell receptor beta chains from one sample sequenced in a study of CD8 T cells in ankylosing spondylitis. One entry per CDR3 protein results from TCRdb running MiXCR on the 5' RACE reads. The sample holds around 100,000 distinct CDR3 sequences, around 24% seen once. The specimen sequenced was synovial fluid, either unsorted or a sorted T cell fraction (not recorded which). These receptors were collected from a male donor with ankylosing spondylitis.

The chain recombines TRBV4-2 with TRBJ2-5, with unresolved D. Germline CDR1 and CDR2: LGHNA and YNFKEQ. There are 16 residues in the CDR3. V lost 0 bases and J lost 1, with 12 bases in between. Here the CDR3 DNA reads TGTGCCAGCAGCCAAGAGGCGCGGAGCCTCCAAGAGACCCAGTACTTC. This translates into CASSQEARSLQETQYF.

A single count supports this clonotype. This rearrangement joins TRBV20-1 to TRBJ2-7; D not resolved. The V and J ends lost 6 bases and 1 base respectively, with 19 bases between them. The germline gives CDR1 DFQATT, CDR2 SNEGSKA (reference sequence). The CDR3 is made up of 15 amino acids. The CDR3 reads CSANPNYQESYEQYF. The DNA of the CDR3 is TGCAGTGCCAACCCCAACTACCAGGAGTCCTACGAGCAGTACTTC.

This clonotype was counted a few times. CDR3 in DNA: TGTGCCAGCAGTTCGCCAAATCAGCCCCAGCATTTT. Protein: CASSSPNQPQHF. The chain couples TRBV6-5 to TRBJ1-5; the D is unclear. The V end lost 4 bases, the J end lost 4 bases, and 5 bases lay between the germline ends. Germline loops: CDR1 MNHEY, CDR2 SVGAGI. This CDR3 has 12 amino acids.

This clonotype was picked up many times. J is TRBJ2-5 and V is TRBV5-1, with 11 bases aligning to TRBD1. The CDR3 runs to 15 residues. Germline lookup yields CDR1 SGHRS and CDR2 YFSETQ. V lost 5 bases to trimming and J lost 5 bases; unmatched junction nucleotides: 8. The CDR3 DNA reads TGCGCCAGCAGTCAATCCGGGACAGGGGGGGAGACCCAGTACTTC. Its translation: CASSQSGTGGETQYF.

The chain couples TRBV2 to TRBJ2-7, with D tentatively TRBD2 (6 bases). The CDR3 sequence is 14 residues long. Germline CDR1 SNHLY, CDR2 FYNNEI. V shed 9 bases and J shed 0 bases, with 15 bases lying between them. The CDR3 sequence: CASPRDSSSYEQYV. Here the CDR3 DNA reads TGTGCCAGTCCCCGGGACTCGAGCTCCTACGAGCAGTACGTC.

The chain combines TRBV24-1 with TRBJ2-1; the D gene is possibly TRBD2 (5 bases). CDR3 size: 16 residues. Looked up from germline, CDR1 is KGHDR and CDR2 is SFDVKD. V lost 3 bases and J 1 base, leaving 12 bases between the germline ends. CDR3 DNA: TGTGCCACCAGTGATAGCGAGCGGAGGTCCTACAATGAGCAGTTCTTC. It is translated as CATSDSERRSYNEQFF.

This clonotype came up a few times. V usage is TRBV12-3 or TRBV12-4 and J usage is TRBJ2-1, with 10 bases matching TRBD2. V dropped 6 bases and J dropped 4; count of bases not matched to a gene: 6. CDR3 length: 15 amino acids. DNA for the CDR3: TGTGCCAGCAGGGAGGGACTAGCGAAGTACAATGAGCAGTTCTTC. This gives the protein CASREGLAKYNEQFF.

A single count supports this clonotype. The chain links TRBV18 to TRBJ2-5; 12 bases fit TRBD1. Germline V lookup: CDR1 KGHSH, CDR2 LQKENI. This CDR3 is built from 16 residues. Trimming removed 6 bases from V and 5 bases from J; junction bases left unmatched: 10. The CDR3 reads CASSQGTGGTAETQYF. Written as DNA, the CDR3 is TGTGCCAGCTCCCAAGGGACAGGGGGCACGGCGGAGACCCAGTACTTC.

This clonotype was seen at least ten times. V usage is TRBV20-1 and J usage is TRBJ2-7; 14 nucleotides align to TRBD2. Per the germline V gene, CDR1 is DFQATT and CDR2 is SNEGSKA (reference sequence). CDR3 length equals 14 residues. V shed 5 bases, J shed 5 bases, and the junction held 5 bases outside the gene matches. The CDR3 sequence is CSAQGGLAGDEQYF. The CDR3 DNA sequence: TGCAGTGCTCAAGGGGGACTAGCGGGAGACGAGCAGTACTTC.

The V call is TRBV6-1, the J call TRBJ1-2; 9 nucleotides agree with TRBD1. In germline, CDR1 is MNHNS, CDR2 SASEGT. V dropped 4 bases and J dropped 7; count of bases not matched to a gene: 13. The CDR3 length is 16 residues. CDR3 DNA sequence: TGTGCCAGCAGTGTGGGGCCGTTACAGGGGGCGGGTGGCTACACCTTC. This sequence encodes CASSVGPLQGAGGYTF.